The following is a T cell receptor beta chain sequence with its context. Antigen unknown. This record belongs to a study of T cell responses to AZD1222 COVID-19 vaccine. Assay: immunoSEQ multiplex PCR; the TCRdb copy retains only in-frame clones and omits some. Altogether 150,000 to 200,000 clones are present, about 91% being singletons, with the ten largest covering approximately 4.8%. Study observations and caveats: Baseline antibody screening turned up just a handful of seropositive AZD1222 recipients. Donors were chiefly white British, with a greater number of females, and clonal diversity was perhaps underestimated. There were vaccine-associated CD4 TCRs across spike, dominant at 160-218 and 743-854. Spike-specific TCRs gained breadth and depth after people received two AZD1222 doses.

The CDR3 is made up of 14 amino acids. Trimming took 4 bases from V and 4 from J, leaving 15 bases between them. The germline V gene encodes CDR1 GTSNPN and CDR2 SVGIG (reference sequence). The chain carries TRBV30 and TRBJ2-3, with a weak D call TRBD2 (5 bases). This receptor was taken from an adult in good health. This specimen consisted of peripheral blood, obtained on day 0 of AZD1222 vaccination. As DNA, the CDR3 is TGTGCCTGGAACCGGGGAACCGCCGCAGATACGCAGTATTTT. This translates into CAWNRGTAADTQYF.